This TCR beta chain was retrieved from a study of cytomegalovirus exposure and HLA in healthy donors. Study-wide findings and caveats: Upon later analysis, HLA-associated TCR beta chains proved more clonally expanded than other, equally common chains.

In the case of this clone: Its target is not known.

In the PCR, 60 Vbeta and 13 Jbeta primers were used. Sequenced by immunoSEQ multiplex PCR; TCRdb stores in-frame clones only, minus some. This table holds about 110,000 clones, 75% to 85% found once. Sequencing used PBMCs. The sequence derives from a young man in good health and CMV-seronegative.

The CDR3 DNA follows: TGTGCCAGCAGCTCACAGGGGGCGAAGAATTCACCCCTCCACTTT. Amino acids: CASSSQGAKNSPLHF. V is TRBV7-9 and J is TRBJ1-6; TRBD1 agrees at 9 bases. V trimming: 4 bases; J trimming: 7 bases; junction bases outside the gene matches: 5. CDR1 and CDR2 from the germline V gene are SEHNR and FQNEAQ (reference sequence). This CDR3 region has 15 residues.